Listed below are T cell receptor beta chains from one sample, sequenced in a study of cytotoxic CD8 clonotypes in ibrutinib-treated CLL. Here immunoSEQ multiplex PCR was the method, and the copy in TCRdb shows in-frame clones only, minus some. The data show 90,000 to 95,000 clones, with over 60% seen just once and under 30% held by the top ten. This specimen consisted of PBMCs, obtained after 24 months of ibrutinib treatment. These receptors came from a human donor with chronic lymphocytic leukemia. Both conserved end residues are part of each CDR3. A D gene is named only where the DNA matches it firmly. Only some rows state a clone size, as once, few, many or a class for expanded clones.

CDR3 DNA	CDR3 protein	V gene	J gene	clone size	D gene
TGTGCCAGCAGTGTAATAGCTACGGGACGGATGAACACTGAAGCTTTCTTT	CASSVIATGRMNTEAFF	TRBV27	TRBJ1-1	NA	NA
TGTGCCAGCAGCTTCACGGTGTCACCCCTCCACTTT	CASSFTVSPLHF	TRBV5-6	TRBJ1-6	few	NA
TGTGCCAGCAGCTTAGTCACAGGCAGGGGCACTGAAGCTTTCTTT	CASSLVTGRGTEAFF	TRBV7-4	TRBJ1-1	NA	NA
TGTGCCAGCACCAAACAGGGGTATAATTCACCCCTCCACTTT	CASTKQGYNSPLHF	TRBV28	TRBJ1-6	many	TRBD1
TGTGCCAGCGGACTGTGGCTAGCGGGTTCCTACGAGCAGTACTTC	CASGLWLAGSYEQYF	TRBV28	TRBJ2-7	few	TRBD2
TGCGCCAGCAGCTTACACAATGAGCAGTTCTTC	CASSLHNEQFF	TRBV5-1	TRBJ2-1	few	NA
TGTGCCAGCAGTGAAGCGCTTCGACAAAGCAATCAGCCCCAGCATTTT	CASSEALRQSNQPQHF	TRBV6-1	TRBJ1-5	few	NA
TGCAGCGTTGGAGTGACTAGCCGTACCTACGAGCAGTACTTC	CSVGVTSRTYEQYF	TRBV29-1	TRBJ2-7	NA	TRBD2
TGTGCCAGCTCACCAAACACGGGGTTTTACGAGCAGTACTTC	CASSPNTGFYEQYF	TRBV18	TRBJ2-7	NA	NA
TGCGCCAGCAGCAAAAGAGCGGACTCCAGCACAGATACGCAGTATTTT	CASSKRADSSTDTQYF	TRBV4-1	TRBJ2-3	NA	NA
TGTGCCAGCAGCCTCAGGAATGAGCAGTTCTTC	CASSLRNEQFF	TRBV6-6	TRBJ2-1	NA	NA
TGTGCCAGCAGTTATGGCGGGGGTCGGTTGGAGCAGTACTTC	CASSYGGGRLEQYF	TRBV6-6	TRBJ2-7	NA	TRBD2
TGCGCCAGCAGCCCCAGTGATGGAGTGAGCACTGAAGCTTTCTTT	CASSPSDGVSTEAFF	TRBV4-1	TRBJ1-1	NA	NA
TGTGCCAGCAGTTTCTACAGGGGGCAAGATTCACCCCTCCACTTT	CASSFYRGQDSPLHF	TRBV27	TRBJ1-6	NA	TRBD1
TGTGCCAGCACCAAGGGACGGGGAGAAGGTGAGCAGTACTTC	CASTKGRGEGEQYF	TRBV27	TRBJ2-7	NA	NA
TGCGCCAGCAGCGCCACTAGCGGGAGTGGGGAGCAGTACTTC	CASSATSGSGEQYF	TRBV5-1	TRBJ2-7	NA	TRBD2
TGTGCCAGCTCACCAAGTGCGTTGGCCAAAAACATTCAGTACTTC	CASSPSALAKNIQYF	TRBV18	TRBJ2-4	NA	NA
TGTGCCAGCAGCTTAAGCGGGACAGCAAATGAAAAACTGTTTTTT	CASSLSGTANEKLFF	TRBV7-9	TRBJ1-4	NA	TRBD1
TGTGCCAGCAGCACCCATAGCGGGGGTCCCTACGAGCAGTACTTC	CASSTHSGGPYEQYF	TRBV7-2	TRBJ2-7	NA	TRBD2
TGTGCCAGCAGCTTACTACCGAGCACCGGGGAGCTGTTTTTT	CASSLLPSTGELFF	TRBV7-3	TRBJ2-2	many	NA
TGTGCCACCAGCAGGCGGGGGTCCGGGGAGCTGTTTTTT	CATSRRGSGELFF	TRBV15	TRBJ2-2	NA	TRBD2
TGTGCCAGCAGCTTTCAGGGGCAACAAGAGACCCAGTACTTC	CASSFQGQQETQYF	TRBV5-6	TRBJ2-5	once	NA
TGTGCCAGCAGTCCGGGGACAGGAAACACCATATATTTT	CASSPGTGNTIYF	TRBV2	TRBJ1-3	NA	NA
TGTGCCAGCAGCTTTACAGCGGAGTTGGGGGAGACCCAGTACTTC	CASSFTAELGETQYF	TRBV7-9	TRBJ2-5	NA	NA
TGTGCCAGCAGTTACTCAGGGACAGGAAGACAAGAGACCCAGTACTTC	CASSYSGTGRQETQYF	TRBV2	TRBJ2-5	NA	TRBD1
TGTGCCAGCAGACCGACAGCGGGGCGTACGGATACGCAGTATTTT	CASRPTAGRTDTQYF	TRBV25-1	TRBJ2-3	NA	TRBD2
TGTGCCAGCAGTGCGACAAGCATGAAGGAACTGTTTTTT	CASSATSMKELFF	TRBV6-5	TRBJ1-4	NA	NA
TGTGCCAGCAGCCTCGGACTAGCCCCTTGGGAGCAGTACTTC	CASSLGLAPWEQYF	TRBV11-2	TRBJ2-7	NA	TRBD2
TGTGCCAGCAGGGGCGAAAGGACAAAGGCCTACGAGCAGTACTTC	CASRGERTKAYEQYF	TRBV27	TRBJ2-7	once	NA
TGTGCCAGCAGCGTAGGAAGGTGGGGCGATGGCTACACCTTC	CASSVGRWGDGYTF	TRBV9	TRBJ1-2	NA	NA
TGTGCCAGTACTCAGCAATGGAGGACCGGAGGCTACACCTTC	CASTQQWRTGGYTF	TRBV19	TRBJ1-2	NA	NA
TGTGCCAGCAGCTTAAATGGGGTCGGCTATGGCTACACCTTC	CASSLNGVGYGYTF	TRBV7-9	TRBJ1-2	few	NA
TGCGCCAGCAGCTCCGGACTAGCGGGAATTTACGAGCAGTACTTC	CASSSGLAGIYEQYF	TRBV5-1	TRBJ2-7	few	TRBD2
TGTGCCAGCAGCCTTGACGCGGGAGGTGGCTACACCTTC	CASSLDAGGGYTF	TRBV28	TRBJ1-2	NA	NA
TGTGCCAGCAGCGTAGTAGCGGGAGGGGGTAATGAGCAGTTCTTC	CASSVVAGGGNEQFF	TRBV9	TRBJ2-1	NA	TRBD2
TGCGCCAGCAGCTTGGCAGCGGGTGATCAGTTCTTC	CASSLAAGDQFF	TRBV5-1	TRBJ2-1	once	NA
TGTGCCAGCAGTGCCCTGTGGGCGGGTAACTATGGCTACACCTTC	CASSALWAGNYGYTF	TRBV6-5	TRBJ1-2	NA	NA
TGTGCCAGCAGCTTATCAAGCGGAGTCTACGAGCAGTACTTC	CASSLSSGVYEQYF	TRBV7-8	TRBJ2-7	NA	NA
TGTGCCAGTAGTAGTAACAGTTGGAATCAGCCCCAGCATTTT	CASSSNSWNQPQHF	TRBV19	TRBJ1-5	NA	NA
TGTGCCAGCAGGGAATACGGACTAGCGGAGGGAGATACGCAGTATTTT	CASREYGLAEGDTQYF	TRBV6-1	TRBJ2-3	NA	TRBD2
TGTGCCAGCAGCCATTTGGGAGTAGGAGGCACTGAAGCTTTCTTT	CASSHLGVGGTEAFF	TRBV14	TRBJ1-1	NA	NA
TGTGCCAGCAGTGAGGAGGTCCTAAGCTCCTACAATGAGCAGTTCTTC	CASSEEVLSSYNEQFF	TRBV6-4	TRBJ2-1	NA	NA
TGTGCCAGCAGCTTAGCGTCGGGAGGGATCTCCTACGAGCAGTACTTC	CASSLASGGISYEQYF	TRBV7-2	TRBJ2-7	many	TRBD2
TGTGCCAGTAAGGTGGGACAGGGGGATTCACCCCTCCACTTT	CASKVGQGDSPLHF	TRBV19	TRBJ1-6	NA	TRBD1
TGTGCCAGCTCACCACCCCTAGCGGGAAGGTTGGTTACCGGGGAGCTGTTTTTT	CASSPPLAGRLVTGELFF	TRBV18	TRBJ2-2	NA	TRBD2
TGTGCCAGCGAGAAGGGGGCGGTTGGCTACACCTTC	CASEKGAVGYTF	TRBV6-1	TRBJ1-2	few	TRBD1